This TCR beta chain originates from a study of tumor-infiltrating lymphocytes in primary liver carcinoma. As for the study in general: Samples yielded about 3.5 to 7.5 million productive TCRbeta reads, similar across tissue types.

Priming with a constant-region primer yielded TCR beta cDNA from 450 to 550 ng total RNA. Slightly modified ARM-PCR served as the procedure for the TCR beta libraries. These libraries came from three rounds of nested multiplex PCR. Both of the initial two PCR rounds ran for about 11 cycles and employed TRBV1-TRBV30 forward primers alongside a C-beta reverse primer. MiXCR, run by TCRdb on the multiplex PCR reads, gives a single entry per CDR3 protein. The table has about 200,000 distinct CDR3 sequences, 65% seen once; the top ten hold about 7.1%. It was unsorted whole blood that yielded blood RNA, and germline DNA was also extracted. Among the patients, all had chronic HBV infection and none had been treated. V lost 6 bases and J lost 1; bases outside the gene matches: 9. The CDR3 consists of 16 residues. Germline CDR1 is SQVTM and CDR2 is ANQGSEA. Concerning this clonotype: A much larger clone sits a single nucleotide away, making a read error possible.

Sequenced material: peripheral blood. This chain uses TRBV29-1 with TRBJ1-5; 10 positions match TRBD1. This receptor was obtained from a woman in her sixties or seventies with primary liver carcinoma and hepatitis B virus infection. CDR3 amino acids: CSVTGTGDWSNQPQHF. CDR3 nucleotides: TGCAGCGTAACCGGGACAGGGGACTGGAGCAATCAGCCCCAGCATTTT.